Described below is a single TCR beta chain sequence and its context. Repertoires were generated with immunoSEQ multiplex PCR, while TCRdb's copy carries only in-frame clones and drops some. The sample contains 68,000 or so clones, about 89% of which appear only once. These data come from a study of T cell changes during pregnancy in multiple sclerosis. Germline V gene lookup returns CDR1 SEHNR and CDR2 FQNEAQ (reference sequence). The V segment lost 5 bases and the J segment 5 bases; nucleotides outside the gene matches: 7. The CDR3 is made up of 15 amino acids. Sequencing used peripheral blood, obtained in the second trimester of pregnancy. This clonotype was sampled from a female donor with multiple sclerosis, enrolled in a pregnancy study. V and J are TRBV7-9 and TRBJ1-5, with 9 bases lining up with TRBD1. CDR3 loop: CASSPGGQGHQPQHF. CDR3 in DNA: TGTGCCAGCAGCCCAGGTGGACAGGGGCATCAGCCCCAGCATTTT.